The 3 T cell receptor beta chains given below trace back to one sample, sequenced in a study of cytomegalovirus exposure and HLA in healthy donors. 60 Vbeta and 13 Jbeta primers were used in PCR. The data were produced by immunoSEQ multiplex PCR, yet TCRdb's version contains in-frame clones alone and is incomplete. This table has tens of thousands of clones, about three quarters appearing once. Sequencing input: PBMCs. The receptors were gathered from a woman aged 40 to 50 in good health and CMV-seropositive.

The chain's CDR3 is CASSPGDSRTDTQYF. CDR3 nucleotides: TGTGCCAGCAGCCCCGGGGACAGCCGCACAGATACGCAGTATTTT. The chain combines TRBV9 with TRBJ2-3; 7 positions match TRBD1. The CDR3 is 15 residues long. Germline lookup yields CDR1 SGDLS and CDR2 YYNGEE. Trimming at V came to 4 bases and at J to 1 base, leaving 6 bases not matched to a gene.

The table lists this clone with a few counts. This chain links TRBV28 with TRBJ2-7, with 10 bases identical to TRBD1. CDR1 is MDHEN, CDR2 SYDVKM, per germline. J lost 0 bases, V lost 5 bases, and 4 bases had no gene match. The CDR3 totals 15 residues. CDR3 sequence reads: CASSEDRGSSYEQYF. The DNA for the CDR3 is TGTGCCAGCAGTGAGGACAGGGGGAGCTCCTACGAGCAGTACTTC.

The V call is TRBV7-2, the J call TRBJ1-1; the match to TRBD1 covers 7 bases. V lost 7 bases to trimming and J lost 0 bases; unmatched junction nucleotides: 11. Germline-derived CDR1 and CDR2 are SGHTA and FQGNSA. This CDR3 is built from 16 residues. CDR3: CASTRLLGTVNTEAFF. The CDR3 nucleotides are TGTGCCAGCACCAGACTTCTAGGGACAGTGAACACTGAAGCTTTCTTT.